What follows are 25 T cell receptor beta chains derived from one specimen sequenced in a study of regulatory T cells in long-lasting Graves disease. The time point here: persistent/refractory GD, antithyroid drugs over 5 years with positive TRAb. TCR sequences were obtained from RNA taken from PBMCs. iRepertoire HTBI primers and Arm-PCR of CDR3 regions built TCR beta libraries. Each CDR3 protein is one row after TCRdb ran MiXCR on the multiplex PCR reads. The table lists almost 350,000 distinct CDR3 sequences, 15% to 20% of them singletons. The source material was peripheral blood mononuclear cells (PBMCs), sampled when the disease was refractory, from a patient treated with antithyroid drugs. These receptors were obtained from a female donor with Graves disease.

As to this clonotype: The junction shows a germline mismatch at one end, possibly a read error. The chain has TRBV19 and TRBJ2-6; D call uncertain. Germline CDR1 reads LNHDA; CDR2 reads SQIVND (reference sequence). The CDR3 is 14 amino acids. The CDR3, as DNA: TGTGCCAGTAGTACCTCCGCGGCAGCCATCGTCCTGACTTTC. Translated: CASSTSAAAIVLTF.

The chain uses TRBV12-3 or TRBV12-4 and TRBJ2-7; TRBD2 agrees at 9 bases. The CDR3 is 14 residues long. The ends lost 5 bases at V and 6 bases at J; junction bases unmatched: 8. CDR3 bases: TGTGCCAGCAGTCCCGGAGCGGGAGGTGGCGAGCAGTACTTC. This gives the protein CASSPGAGGGEQYF.

This clonotype was observed at least ten times. J is TRBJ2-2 and V is TRBV28; 7 bases fit TRBD2. V lost 1 base to trimming and J lost 5 bases; unmatched junction nucleotides: 7. The CDR3 has 16 residues. Per the germline V gene, CDR1 is MDHEN and CDR2 is SYDVKM. CDR3 sequence: CASSLSASGSTGELFF. The DNA of the CDR3 is TGTGCCAGCAGTTTATCGGCTAGCGGATCAACCGGGGAGCTGTTTTTT.

This clonotype was detected ten times or more. The CDR3 region is CASSLGLPWGLAGDQYF. The CDR3 coding sequence is TGTGCCAGCAGCTTAGGACTGCCGTGGGGCCTTGCCGGGGACCAGTACTTC. V is TRBV11-2 and J is TRBJ2-5; D possibly uses TRBD1 or TRBD2 (5 bases each). Looked up from germline, CDR1 is SGHAT and CDR2 is FQNNGV. CDR3 length: 17 amino acids. V dropped 1 base and J dropped 10 bases, with 25 bases sitting between them. Drawing the rest from reference TRBV11-2 and TRBJ2-5, the complete variable domain is EAGVAQSPRYKIIEKRQSVAFWCNPISGHATLYWYQQILGQGPKLLIQFQNNGVVDDSQLPKDRFSAERLKGVDSTLKIQPAKLEDSAVYLCASSLGLPWGLAGDQYFGPGTRLLVL.

This clonotype showed up just a few times. The gene calls are TRBV20-1 and TRBJ2-7; D remains ambiguous. Trimming removed 3 bases from V and 0 bases from J, with 3 bases in between. CDR1 and CDR2 (germline): DFQATT, SNEGSKA (reference sequence). CDR3 size: 11 residues. The CDR3 loop reads CSARGSYEQYF. The CDR3 DNA reads TGCAGTGCTAGGGGCTCCTACGAGCAGTACTTC.

This clonotype appeared a few times. The J gene is TRBJ2-7, the V gene TRBV27; 8 positions agree with TRBD1. CDR3 size: 16 residues. Germline V CDR1 and CDR2: MNHEY, SMNVEV (reference sequence). Losses at the gene ends were 6 bases for V and 3 bases for J; bases not matched to a gene: 13. The CDR3 sequence is CASSDQGAGTDYEQYF. DNA for the CDR3: TGTGCCAGCAGCGACCAGGGGGCAGGCACTGACTACGAGCAGTACTTC.

With respect to this clonotype: A much larger clone lies one base from this, so it may be a read error. This chain joins TRBV12-3 or TRBV12-4 and TRBJ1-1, with D possibly being TRBD1 (5 bases). The V gene lost 5 bases and the J gene lost 2 bases, with 12 bases spanning the gap. The CDR3 consists of 14 residues. The CDR3 loop is CASSTGLPNTEAFF. CDR3 DNA: TGTGCCAGCAGTACGGGACTCCCCAACACTGAAGCTTTCTTT.

This clonotype was counted a few times. The chain combines TRBV7-2 with TRBJ1-6; D not resolved. V was shortened by 1 base and J by 9 bases, with 7 bases between the two germline ends. CDR3 length: 13 residues. From germline, CDR1 is SGHTA and CDR2 FQGNSA. CDR3 residues: CASSLEEVSPLHF. The CDR3 coding sequence is TGTGCCAGCAGCTTAGAAGAGGTTTCACCCCTCCACTTT.

This clonotype was counted at least ten times. V gene TRBV7-2 combines with J gene TRBJ2-7; 7 nucleotides match TRBD1. Germline CDR1 and CDR2: SGHTA and FQGNSA. This CDR3 comprises 15 residues. The V and J ends lost 1 base and 0 bases, in that order; junction bases with no gene match: 3. Here the CDR3 DNA reads TGTGCCAGCAGCTTAGAGAGGGGGCCCTCCTACGAGCAGTACTTC. This translates into CASSLERGPSYEQYF.

The chain recombines TRBV6-6 with TRBJ2-1; 14 nucleotides match TRBD2. Per germline, CDR1 MNHNY and CDR2 SVGAGI (reference sequence). Unmatched junction bases numbered 7, after V lost 0 bases and J lost 6 bases. CDR3 length: 18 amino acids. CDR3 nucleotides: TGTGCCAGCAGTTACTCGTCCGTCGGACTAGCGGGGGGCAATGAGCAGTTCTTC. Its translation: CASSYSSVGLAGGNEQFF.

As to this clonotype: The junction differs from germline at one of its ends, possibly a read error. The chain couples TRBV6-9 to TRBJ1-1; tentatively, D is TRBD1 (6 bases). The CDR3 has 11 amino acids. The V gene's germline CDR1 is MNHGY and CDR2 SVAAGI. For the CDR3, the DNA is TGTACCAGCAGTTACCAGGGGTCGGCTTTCTTT. As protein: CTSSYQGSAFF.

This clonotype has a count of ten or more. This chain joins TRBV11-2 and TRBJ1-4; D unclear. The CDR3 is 14 amino acids. With 3 bases removed from V and 0 bases from J, the gap between germline ends came to 5 bases. Germline CDR1 and CDR2: SGHAT and FQNNGV. The CDR3, as DNA: TGTGCCAGCAGCTTTCATGCAACTAATGAAAAACTGTTTTTT. Translated, it gives CASSFHATNEKLFF.

A word on this clonotype: This may come from a read error, since a much larger clone is one base off. No conserved phenylalanine or tryptophan ends this CDR3, so it is likely a read error. The chain uses TRBV6-1 and TRBJ2-7, with 8 bases that match TRBD1. The germline gives CDR1 MNHNS, CDR2 SASEGT. This CDR3 contains 14 residues. J lost 0 bases, V lost 4 bases, and 2 bases had no gene match. CDR3 in amino acids: CASSVDRDSYEQYS. CDR3 nucleotides: TGTGCCAGCAGTGTGGACAGGGACTCCTACGAGCAGTACTCC.

The gene calls are TRBV30 and TRBJ1-6, with unresolved D. This CDR3 has 12 amino acids. Trimming shortened V by 2 bases and J by 13 bases, and 12 bases separated the two germline ends. The germline V gene encodes CDR1 GTSNPN and CDR2 SVGIG (reference sequence). The CDR3 DNA reads TGTGCCTGGAGTTTCCGGACCTCGCCCCTCCACTTT. The encoded protein is CAWSFRTSPLHF.

This clonotype appeared a few times. The chain is built from TRBV7-9 and TRBJ2-2; 10 positions match TRBD1. CDR3 length: 15 residues. Trimming removed 5 bases from V and 4 bases from J; junction bases left unmatched: 4. Germline loops: CDR1 SEHNR, CDR2 FQNEAQ (reference sequence). CDR3 sequence: CASSPRTGGTGELFF. CDR3 DNA: TGTGCCAGCAGCCCACGGACAGGGGGCACCGGGGAGCTGTTTTTT. Filled out from reference TRBV7-9 and TRBJ2-2, the complete variable domain reads DTGVSQNPRHKITKRGQNVTFRCDPISEHNRLYWYRQTLGQGPEFLTYFQNEAQLEKSRLLSDRFSAERPKGSFSTLEIQRTEQGDSAMYLCASSPRTGGTGELFFGEGSRLTVL.

This clonotype was seen at least ten times. The V gene is TRBV7-8, the J gene TRBJ1-5; no reliable D call. Germline V gene data show CDR1 as SGHVS and CDR2 as FQNEAQ. The CDR3 extends over 13 amino acids. V was cut by 4 bases and J by 1 base, with 5 bases left in between. CDR3 nucleotide sequence: TGTGCCAGCAGCTGGTTGAGCAATCAGCCCCAGCATTTT. Residues: CASSWLSNQPQHF.

The chain joins TRBV5-1 to TRBJ2-6, with 12 bases aligning to TRBD1. Germline CDR1 reads SGHRS; CDR2 reads YFSETQ. The CDR3 covers 20 residues. V shed 4 bases and J 0 bases; nucleotides not matched to a gene: 11. The DNA for the CDR3 is TGCGCCAGCAGCCGGGACAGGGGGCCGTTCCTGATCTCTGGGGCCAACGTCCTGACTTTC. As protein: CASSRDRGPFLISGANVLTF.

This clonotype was detected ten times or more. The CDR3 does not close with the conserved phenylalanine or tryptophan, likely indicating a read error. It is unclear where the CDR3 begins or ends on the DNA, so no DNA is shown, and the CDR3 is as TCRdb lists it. The chain employs TRBV6-5 and TRBJ2-7; TRBD1 reflects the table's D call only, with no check against the DNA. The CDR3 is 12 amino acids long, termini counted. CDR1 MNHEY and CDR2 SVGAGI come from the germline V gene. The chain's CDR3 is CASSYSPTGLIS.

The chain carries TRBV5-5 and TRBJ2-2, with TRBD2 matching 7 bases. V was pared by 3 bases and J by 3 bases, with 8 bases of the junction left unmatched. This CDR3 comprises 16 residues. Germline V gene sequence: CDR1 SGHKS, CDR2 YYEKEE (reference sequence). CDR3 in amino acids: CASSSPTSPHTGELFF. In DNA, the CDR3 is TGTGCCAGCAGCTCTCCGACTAGCCCTCACACCGGGGAGCTGTTTTTT.

This clonotype has just a few counts. The chain links TRBV3-1 to TRBJ2-7; D uncertain. V was pared by 3 bases and J by 2 bases, with 11 bases between. This CDR3 region has 14 residues. Germline CDR1 is LGHDT and CDR2 is YNNKEL (reference sequence). The CDR3 DNA reads TGTGCCAGCAGCCAGGGGTGGTCAACCTACGAGCAGTACTTC. Protein: CASSQGWSTYEQYF.

V usage is TRBV19 and J usage is TRBJ1-1, with unresolved D. The CDR3 loop spans 13 amino acids. The V end lost 6 bases, the J end lost 10 bases, and 18 bases lay between the germline ends. Looked up from germline, CDR1 is LNHDA and CDR2 is SQIVND (reference sequence). CDR3 nucleotides: TGTGCCAGTAGGACGGCAGGTCCTTTTGGAGCTTTCTTT. It translates to CASRTAGPFGAFF.

This clonotype turned up a few times. The V call is TRBV27, the J call TRBJ1-5; D remains ambiguous. Trimming took 4 bases from V and 4 from J, leaving 11 bases between them. The CDR3 consists of 14 residues. From germline, CDR1 is MNHEY and CDR2 SMNVEV (reference sequence). The CDR3 reads CASSSKGGNQPQHF. The CDR3 nucleotides are TGTGCCAGCAGTTCCAAGGGTGGGAATCAGCCCCAGCATTTT.

The chain links TRBV10-3 to TRBJ2-7; 7 bases match TRBD1. V shed 6 bases, J shed 0 bases, and the junction held 11 bases outside the gene matches. CDR1 ENHRY and CDR2 SYGVKD come from the germline V gene. This CDR3 is built from 16 residues. CDR3 protein: CAISRIGGYTSYEQYF. The CDR3 region has the DNA TGTGCCATCAGCCGGATAGGGGGCTATACCTCCTACGAGCAGTACTTC.

The rearrangement links TRBV7-9 to TRBJ1-5; no reliable D call. CDR1 is SEHNR, CDR2 FQNEAQ, per germline (reference sequence). V was clipped by 1 base and J by 2 bases, with 12 bases between them. The length of the CDR3 is 16 residues. For the CDR3, the DNA is TGTGCCAGCAGCTTAGAGGGCCCCAATCGCAATCAGCCCCAGCATTTT. Encoded protein: CASSLEGPNRNQPQHF.

V usage is TRBV10-2 and J usage is TRBJ2-5; D gene ambiguous. This CDR3 comprises 12 residues. With 2 bases removed from V and 7 bases from J, the gap between germline ends came to 8 bases. Germline V gene data show CDR1 as WSHSY and CDR2 as SAAADI. The CDR3 reads CASSEISGTQYF. CDR3 coding DNA: TGCGCCAGCAGTGAGATCTCGGGGACCCAGTACTTC.